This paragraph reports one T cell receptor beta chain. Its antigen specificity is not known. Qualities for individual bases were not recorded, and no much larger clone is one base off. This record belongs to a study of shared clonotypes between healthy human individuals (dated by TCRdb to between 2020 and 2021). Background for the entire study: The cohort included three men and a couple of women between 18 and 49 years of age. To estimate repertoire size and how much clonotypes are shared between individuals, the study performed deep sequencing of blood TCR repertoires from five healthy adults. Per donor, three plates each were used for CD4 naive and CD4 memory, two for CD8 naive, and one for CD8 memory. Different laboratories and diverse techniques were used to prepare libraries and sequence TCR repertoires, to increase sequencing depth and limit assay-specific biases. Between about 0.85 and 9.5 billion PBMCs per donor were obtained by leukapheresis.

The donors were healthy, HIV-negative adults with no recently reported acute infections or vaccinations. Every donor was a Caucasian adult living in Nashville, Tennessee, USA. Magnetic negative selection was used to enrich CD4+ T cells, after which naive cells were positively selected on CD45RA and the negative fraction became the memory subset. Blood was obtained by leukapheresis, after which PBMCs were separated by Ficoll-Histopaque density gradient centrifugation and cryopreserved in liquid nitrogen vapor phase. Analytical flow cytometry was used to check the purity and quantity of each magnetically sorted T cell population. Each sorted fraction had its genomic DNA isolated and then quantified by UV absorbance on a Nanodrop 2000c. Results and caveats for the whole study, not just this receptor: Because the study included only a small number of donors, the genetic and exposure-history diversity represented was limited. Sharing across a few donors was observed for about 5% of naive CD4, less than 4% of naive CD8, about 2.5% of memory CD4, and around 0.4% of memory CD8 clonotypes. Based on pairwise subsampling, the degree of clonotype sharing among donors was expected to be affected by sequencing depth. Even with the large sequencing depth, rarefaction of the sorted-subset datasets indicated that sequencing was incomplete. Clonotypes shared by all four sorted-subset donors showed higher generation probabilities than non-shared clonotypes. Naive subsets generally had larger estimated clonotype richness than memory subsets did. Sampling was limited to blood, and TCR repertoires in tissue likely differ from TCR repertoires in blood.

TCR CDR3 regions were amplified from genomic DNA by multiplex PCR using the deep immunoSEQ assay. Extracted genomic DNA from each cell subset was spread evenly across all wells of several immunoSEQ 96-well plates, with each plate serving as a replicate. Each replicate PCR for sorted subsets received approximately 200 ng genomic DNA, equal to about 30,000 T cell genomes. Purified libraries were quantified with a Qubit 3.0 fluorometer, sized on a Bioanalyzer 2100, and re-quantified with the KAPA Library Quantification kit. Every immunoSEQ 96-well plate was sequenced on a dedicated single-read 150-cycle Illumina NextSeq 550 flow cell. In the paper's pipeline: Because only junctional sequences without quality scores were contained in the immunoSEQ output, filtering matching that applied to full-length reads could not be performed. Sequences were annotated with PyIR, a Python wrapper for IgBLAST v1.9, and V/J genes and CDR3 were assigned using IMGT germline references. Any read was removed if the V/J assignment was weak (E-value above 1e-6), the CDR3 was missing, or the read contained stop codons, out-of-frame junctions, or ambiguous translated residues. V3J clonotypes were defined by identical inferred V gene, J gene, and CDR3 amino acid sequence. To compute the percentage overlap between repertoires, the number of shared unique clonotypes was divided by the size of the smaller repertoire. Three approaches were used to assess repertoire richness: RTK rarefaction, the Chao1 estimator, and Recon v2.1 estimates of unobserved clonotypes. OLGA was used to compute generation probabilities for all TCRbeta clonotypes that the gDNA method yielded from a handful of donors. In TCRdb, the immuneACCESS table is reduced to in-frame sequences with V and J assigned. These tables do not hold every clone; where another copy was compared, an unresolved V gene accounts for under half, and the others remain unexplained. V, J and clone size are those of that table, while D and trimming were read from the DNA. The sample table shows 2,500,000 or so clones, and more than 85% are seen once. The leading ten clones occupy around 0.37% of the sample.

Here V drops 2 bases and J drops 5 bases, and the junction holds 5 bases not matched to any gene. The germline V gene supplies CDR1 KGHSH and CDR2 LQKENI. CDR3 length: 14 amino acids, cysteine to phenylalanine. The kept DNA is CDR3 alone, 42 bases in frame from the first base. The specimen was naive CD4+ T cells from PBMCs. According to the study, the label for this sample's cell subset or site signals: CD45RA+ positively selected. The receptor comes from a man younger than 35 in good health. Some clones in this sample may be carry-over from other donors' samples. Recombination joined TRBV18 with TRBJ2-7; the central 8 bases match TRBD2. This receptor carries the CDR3 CASSPGTRSDEQYF. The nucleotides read TGTGCCAGCTCACCAGGGACTAGGAGCGACGAGCAGTACTTC.